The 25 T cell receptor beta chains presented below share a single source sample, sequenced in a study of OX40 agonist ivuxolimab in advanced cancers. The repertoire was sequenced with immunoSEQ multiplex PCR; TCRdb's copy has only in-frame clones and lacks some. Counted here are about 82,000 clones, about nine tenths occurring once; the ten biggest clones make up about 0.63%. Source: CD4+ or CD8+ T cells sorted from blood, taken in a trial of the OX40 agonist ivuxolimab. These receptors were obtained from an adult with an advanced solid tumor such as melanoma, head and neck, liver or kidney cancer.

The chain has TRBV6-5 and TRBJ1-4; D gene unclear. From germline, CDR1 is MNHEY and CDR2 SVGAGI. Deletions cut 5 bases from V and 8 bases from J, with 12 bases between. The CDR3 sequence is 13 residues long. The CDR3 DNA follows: TGTGCCAGCAGTACCGCCTTTAGGGAAAAACTGTTTTTT. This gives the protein CASSTAFREKLFF.

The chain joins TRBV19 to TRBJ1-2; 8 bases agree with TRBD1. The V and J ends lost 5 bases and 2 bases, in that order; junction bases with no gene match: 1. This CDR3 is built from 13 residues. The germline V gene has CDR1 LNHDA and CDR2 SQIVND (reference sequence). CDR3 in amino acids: CASSGQGNYGYTF. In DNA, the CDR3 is TGTGCCAGTAGTGGACAGGGCAACTATGGCTACACCTTC.

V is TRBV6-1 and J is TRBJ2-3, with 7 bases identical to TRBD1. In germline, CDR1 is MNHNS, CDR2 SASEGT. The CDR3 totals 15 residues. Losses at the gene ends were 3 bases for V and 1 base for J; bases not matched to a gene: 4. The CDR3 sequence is CASSELTGGTDTQYF. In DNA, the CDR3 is TGTGCCAGCAGTGAGCTAACAGGGGGCACAGATACGCAGTATTTT.

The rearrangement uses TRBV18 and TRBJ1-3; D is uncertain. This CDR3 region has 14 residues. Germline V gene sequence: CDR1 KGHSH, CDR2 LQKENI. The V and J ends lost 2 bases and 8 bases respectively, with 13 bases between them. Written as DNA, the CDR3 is TGTGCCAGCTCACCAATCCAGGTCCAACACACCATATATTTT. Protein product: CASSPIQVQHTIYF.

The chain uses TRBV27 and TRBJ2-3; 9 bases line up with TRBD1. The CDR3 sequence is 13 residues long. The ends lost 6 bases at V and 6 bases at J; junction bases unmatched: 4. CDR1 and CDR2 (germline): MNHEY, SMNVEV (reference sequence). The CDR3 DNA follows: TGTGCCAGCAGAAGGACAGGGGTGGATACGCAGTATTTT. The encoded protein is CASRRTGVDTQYF.

The CDR3 nucleotides are TGTGCCAGCAGCGTAGCTCGCACCGGGGAGCTGTTTTTT. This gives the protein CASSVARTGELFF. The J gene is TRBJ2-2, the V gene TRBV9; D uncertain. The CDR3 sequence is 13 residues long. Germline CDR1 reads SGDLS; CDR2 reads YYNGEE. The V end lost 0 bases, the J end lost 4 bases, and 4 bases lay between the germline ends. Full variable domain (rest looked up from reference TRBV9 and TRBJ2-2): DSGVTQTPKHLITATGQRVTLRCSPRSGDLSVYWYQQSLDQGLQFLIQYYNGEERAKGNILERFSAQQFPDLHSELNLSSLELGDSALYFCASSVARTGELFFGEGSRLTVL.

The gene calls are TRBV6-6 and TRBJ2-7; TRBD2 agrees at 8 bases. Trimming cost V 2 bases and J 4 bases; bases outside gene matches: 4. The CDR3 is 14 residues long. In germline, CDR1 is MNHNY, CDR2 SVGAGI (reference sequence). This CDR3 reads CASSYAAGEYEQYF. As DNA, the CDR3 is TGTGCCAGCAGTTACGCAGCGGGAGAGTACGAGCAGTACTTC.

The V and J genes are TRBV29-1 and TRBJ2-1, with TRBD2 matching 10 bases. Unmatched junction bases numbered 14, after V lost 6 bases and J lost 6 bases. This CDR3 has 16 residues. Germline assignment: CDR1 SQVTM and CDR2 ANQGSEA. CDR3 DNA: TGCAGCGTCCTCTATAACCCTAGCGGGAGTCGCAATGAGCAGTTCTTC. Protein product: CSVLYNPSGSRNEQFF.

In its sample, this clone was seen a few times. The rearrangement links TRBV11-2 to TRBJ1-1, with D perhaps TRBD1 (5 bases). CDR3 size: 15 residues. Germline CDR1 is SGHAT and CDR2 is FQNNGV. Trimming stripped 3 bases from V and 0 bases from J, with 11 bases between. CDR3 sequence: CASSLYDSVNTEAFF. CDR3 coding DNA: TGTGCCAGCAGCTTGTATGACAGTGTGAACACTGAAGCTTTCTTT.

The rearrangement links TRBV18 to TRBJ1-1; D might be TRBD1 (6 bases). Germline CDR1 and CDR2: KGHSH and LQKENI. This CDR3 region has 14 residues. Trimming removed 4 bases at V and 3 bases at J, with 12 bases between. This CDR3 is CASSRQGRDTEAFF. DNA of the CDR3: TGTGCCAGCTCACGGCAGGGGAGGGACACTGAAGCTTTCTTT.

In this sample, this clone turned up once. CDR3 in amino acids: CAWSVDHEQFF. CDR3 nucleotide sequence: TGTGCCTGGAGTGTAGACCATGAGCAGTTCTTC. V and J are TRBV30 and TRBJ2-1; D uncertain. The CDR3 has 11 amino acids. Germline loops: CDR1 GTSNPN, CDR2 SVGIG (reference sequence). Between the trimmed V and J ends, which lost 0 bases and 8 bases, there was a span of 5 bases.

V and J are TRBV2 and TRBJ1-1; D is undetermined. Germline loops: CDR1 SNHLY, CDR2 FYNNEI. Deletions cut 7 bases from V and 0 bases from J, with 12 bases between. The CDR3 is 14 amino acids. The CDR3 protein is CASILGPLNTEAFF. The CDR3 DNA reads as TGTGCCAGCATTCTCGGACCGCTGAACACTGAAGCTTTCTTT. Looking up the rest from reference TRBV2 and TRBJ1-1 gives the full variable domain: EPEVTQTPSHQVTQMGQEVILRCVPISNHLYFYWYRQILGQKVEFLVSFYNNEISEKSEIFDDQFSVERPDGSNFTLKIRSTKLEDSAMYFCASILGPLNTEAFFGQGTRLTVV.

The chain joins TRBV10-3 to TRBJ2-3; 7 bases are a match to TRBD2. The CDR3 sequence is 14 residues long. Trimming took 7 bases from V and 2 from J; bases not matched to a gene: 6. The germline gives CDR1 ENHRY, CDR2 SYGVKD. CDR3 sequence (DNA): TGTGCCATCAAACCAGGACTAGTCACAGATACGCAGTATTTT. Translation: CAIKPGLVTDTQYF.

In nucleotides, the CDR3 is TGTGCCAGTAGTGACGGACTTGGGGCAGGCTATGGCTACACCTTC. Amino acids: CASSDGLGAGYGYTF. The chain employs TRBV19 and TRBJ1-2; TRBD1 might be the D (5 bases). V was cut by 5 bases and J by 4 bases, with 17 bases left in between. Germline V gene sequence: CDR1 LNHDA, CDR2 SQIVND (reference sequence). The CDR3 totals 15 residues.

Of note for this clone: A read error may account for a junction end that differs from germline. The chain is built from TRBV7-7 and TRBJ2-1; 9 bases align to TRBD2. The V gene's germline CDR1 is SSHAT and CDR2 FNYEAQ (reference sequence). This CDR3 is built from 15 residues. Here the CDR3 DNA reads TGTGCTAGCAGCCCTGTAGCGGGAGCACTGAGTGAGCAGTTCTTC. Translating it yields CASSPVAGALSEQFF.

CDR3 bases: TGTGCCAGCGGGGGGGGACTAGGGTACCAAGAGACCCAGTACTTC. Translating gives CASGGGLGYQETQYF. This sequence joins TRBV27 and TRBJ2-5; 8 bases agree with TRBD2. The CDR3 loop spans 15 amino acids. Germline V lookup: CDR1 MNHEY, CDR2 SMNVEV (reference sequence). Germline trimming cut 8 bases from V and 0 bases from J; bases unmatched to any gene: 8.

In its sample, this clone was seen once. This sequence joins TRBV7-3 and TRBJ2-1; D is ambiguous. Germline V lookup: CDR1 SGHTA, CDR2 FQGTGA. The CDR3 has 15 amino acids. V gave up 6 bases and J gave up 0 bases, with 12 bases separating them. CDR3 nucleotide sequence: TGTGCCAGCAGTCCGATTGAGGCCTCCTACAATGAGCAGTTCTTC. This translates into CASSPIEASYNEQFF.

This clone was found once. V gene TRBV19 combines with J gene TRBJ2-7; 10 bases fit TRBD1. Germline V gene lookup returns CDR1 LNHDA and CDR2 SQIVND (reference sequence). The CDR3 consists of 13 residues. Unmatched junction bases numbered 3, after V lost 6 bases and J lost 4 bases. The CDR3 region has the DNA TGTGCCAGTAGCGGGACAGGGGCTTACGAGCAGTACTTC. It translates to CASSGTGAYEQYF.

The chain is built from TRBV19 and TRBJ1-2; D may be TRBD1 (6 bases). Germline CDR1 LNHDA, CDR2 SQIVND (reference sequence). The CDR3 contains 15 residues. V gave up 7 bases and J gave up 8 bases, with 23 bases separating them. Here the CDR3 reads CASTTYPGQPRGYTF. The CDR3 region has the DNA TGTGCCAGTACCACCTACCCTGGACAGCCGAGGGGCTACACCTTC.

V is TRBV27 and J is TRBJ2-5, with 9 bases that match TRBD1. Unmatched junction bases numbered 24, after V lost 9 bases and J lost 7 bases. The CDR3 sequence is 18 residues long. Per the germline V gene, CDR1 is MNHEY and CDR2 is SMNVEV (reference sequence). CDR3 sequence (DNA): TGTGCCAGTGCTGTGAACGGCGGCGACCCGGGACAGGGAGTGACCCAGTACTTC. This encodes CASAVNGGDPGQGVTQYF.

The CDR3 reads CASSTGGDTGELFF. The CDR3 nucleotides read TGCGCCAGCAGCACAGGGGGCGACACCGGGGAGCTGTTTTTT. The chain has TRBV10-1 and TRBJ2-2; 9 positions agree with TRBD1. The CDR3 has 14 amino acids. V was clipped by 6 bases and J by 3 bases; unmatched bases: 2. CDR1 is WNHNN, CDR2 SYGVQD, per germline (reference sequence).

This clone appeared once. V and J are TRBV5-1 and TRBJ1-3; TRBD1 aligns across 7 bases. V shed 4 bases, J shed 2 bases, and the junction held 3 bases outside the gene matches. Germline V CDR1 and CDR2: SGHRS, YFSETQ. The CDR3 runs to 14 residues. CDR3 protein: CASSGDRAGNTIYF. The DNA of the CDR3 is TGCGCCAGCAGCGGCGACAGGGCTGGAAACACCATATATTTT.

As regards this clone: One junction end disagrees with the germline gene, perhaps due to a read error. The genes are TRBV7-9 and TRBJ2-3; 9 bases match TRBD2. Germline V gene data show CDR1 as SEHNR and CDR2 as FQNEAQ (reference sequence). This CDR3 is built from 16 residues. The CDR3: CASTLISGGPVDTQYF. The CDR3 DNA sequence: TGTGCCAGCACCTTAATTAGCGGGGGCCCGGTAGATACGCAGTATTTT.

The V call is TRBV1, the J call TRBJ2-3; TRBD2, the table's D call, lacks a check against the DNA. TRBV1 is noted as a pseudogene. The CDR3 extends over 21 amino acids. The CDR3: CTSSQDPPGASGRESTDTQYF. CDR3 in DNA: TGCACCAGCAGCCAAGATCCTCCAGGGGCTAGCGGGAGGGAGAGCACAGATACGCAGTATTTT.

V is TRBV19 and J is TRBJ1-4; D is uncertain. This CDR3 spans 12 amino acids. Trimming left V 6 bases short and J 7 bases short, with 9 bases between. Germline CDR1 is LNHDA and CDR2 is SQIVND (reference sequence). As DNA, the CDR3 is TGTGCCAGTAGCCGGGAAGTTGAAAAACTGTTTTTT. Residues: CASSREVEKLFF.